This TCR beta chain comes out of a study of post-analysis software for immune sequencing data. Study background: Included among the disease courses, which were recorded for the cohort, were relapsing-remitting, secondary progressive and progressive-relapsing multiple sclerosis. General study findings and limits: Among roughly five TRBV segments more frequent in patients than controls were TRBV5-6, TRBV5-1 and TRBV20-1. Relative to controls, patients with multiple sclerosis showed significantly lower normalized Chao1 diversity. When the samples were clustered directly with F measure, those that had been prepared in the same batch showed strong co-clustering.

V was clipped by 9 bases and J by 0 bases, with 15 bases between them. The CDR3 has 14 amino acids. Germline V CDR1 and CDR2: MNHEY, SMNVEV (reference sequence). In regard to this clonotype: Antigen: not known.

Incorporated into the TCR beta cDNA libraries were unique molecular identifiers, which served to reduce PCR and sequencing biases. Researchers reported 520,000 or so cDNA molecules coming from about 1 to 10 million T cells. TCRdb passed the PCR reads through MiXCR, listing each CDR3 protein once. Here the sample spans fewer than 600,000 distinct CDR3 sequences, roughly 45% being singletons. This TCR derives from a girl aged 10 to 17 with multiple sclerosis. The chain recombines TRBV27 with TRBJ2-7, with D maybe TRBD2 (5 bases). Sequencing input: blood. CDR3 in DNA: TGTGCCAGTCACCCCACTAGTAACTCCTACGAGCAGTACTTC. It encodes CASHPTSNSYEQYF.